Below, 28 T cell receptor beta chains from the same sample are listed, as sequenced in a study of patients and donors after allogeneic stem cell transplantation (dated by TCRdb to 2019 to 2021). Library prep was done by RT-PCR. Instrument used: NextSeq 550. Clones were called with MiXCR by TCRdb after fastp trimmed the public reads at Q25, and only in-frame beta chains were retained. Every entry covers one CDR3 protein and lists the most common genes and DNA from its rows. The sample has around 200,000 distinct CDR3 sequences on record, more than 35% of them singletons. Around 10% of the sample comes from the top ten. The specimen was blood, either unsorted or a sorted T cell fraction (not recorded which). The receptors come from a human donor who was either an allogeneic HSCT recipient or a stem cell or donor lymphocyte infusion donor (not recorded which). It is not recorded whose cells these are; they may come from a transplant donor.

The chain links TRBV9 to TRBJ2-7; TRBD1 might be the D (5 bases). The CDR3 has 13 amino acids. Trimming pared 2 bases from V and 5 bases from J, leaving 11 bases between. The germline CDR1 and CDR2 sequences are SGDLS and YYNGEE. CDR3 in amino acids: CASSVGWGHEQYF. CDR3 nucleotides: TGTGCCAGCAGCGTGGGTTGGGGCCACGAGCAGTACTTC.

The chain carries TRBV9 and TRBJ2-7; D is unclear. V lost 4 bases and J lost 2, with 19 bases in between. This CDR3 is built from 16 residues. Germline V CDR1 and CDR2: SGDLS, YYNGEE. The CDR3 coding sequence is TGTGCCAGCAGCCCCCGGACGGAACCAAACCCCTACGAGCAGTACTTC. Translation gives CASSPRTEPNPYEQYF.

This clonotype came up a few times. This chain joins TRBV6-4 and TRBJ1-2; D is possibly TRBD1 (5 bases). The length of the CDR3 is 13 residues. Germline-derived CDR1 and CDR2 are MRHNA and SNTAGT. Trimming took off 5 bases at V and 9 bases at J, with 16 bases between the two ends. The CDR3 spells CASSRRGDDSYTF. The CDR3 bases are TGTGCCAGCAGTCGCCGGGGGGACGACAGCTACACCTTC.

The chain employs TRBV6-5 and TRBJ1-3; D possibly corresponds to TRBD1 (5 bases). Germline lookup yields CDR1 MNHEY and CDR2 SVGAGI. The CDR3 is 22 residues long. The V and J ends lost 4 bases and 1 base respectively, with 32 bases between them. The CDR3 is CASSSRGVVSDVYVGSGNTIYF. CDR3 nucleotide sequence: TGTGCCAGCAGTTCCCGAGGGGTGGTGTCTGATGTATATGTCGGGTCTGGAAACACCATATATTTT.

The chain couples TRBV12-3 or TRBV12-4 to TRBJ2-1; possible D gene TRBD2, 5 bases. V was clipped by 3 bases and J by 4 bases, with 13 bases between them. The CDR3 is 15 residues long. In nucleotides, the CDR3 is TGTGCCAGCAGTTTCGTCGGGGTGGGGTACAATGAGCAGTTCTTC. As protein: CASSFVGVGYNEQFF.

The chain links TRBV10-3 to TRBJ2-1; 8 nucleotides align to TRBD1. This CDR3 has 13 residues. Trimming took 8 bases from V and 8 from J; bases not matched to a gene: 8. Germline V gives CDR1 ENHRY, CDR2 SYGVKD. The chain's CDR3 is CAIRQGAIDEQFF. As DNA, the CDR3 is TGTGCCATCCGGCAGGGGGCGATCGATGAGCAGTTCTTC.

The chain has TRBV27 and TRBJ1-2, with D possibly matching TRBD1 (5 bases). In germline, CDR1 is MNHEY, CDR2 SMNVEV (reference sequence). CDR3 length: 16 residues. Between the trimmed V and J ends, which lost 6 bases and 4 bases, there was a span of 21 bases. CDR3 sequence: CASSRRGEPYGYGYTF. The CDR3 nucleotides are TGTGCCAGCAGCCGCCGAGGGGAACCCTATGGCTATGGCTACACCTTC.

The V and J genes are TRBV9 and TRBJ2-2; no definite D call. V lost 7 bases, J lost 2 bases, and 9 bases lay in between. CDR1 SGDLS and CDR2 YYNGEE come from the germline V gene. The CDR3 contains 13 residues. This chain's CDR3 is CASERVNTGELFF. Here the CDR3 DNA reads TGTGCCAGCGAACGCGTAAACACCGGGGAGCTGTTTTTT.

This clonotype was seen only a few times. The chain couples TRBV12-3 or TRBV12-4 to TRBJ2-3; D might be TRBD1 or TRBD2, each matching 5 bases. V gave up 7 bases and J gave up 0 bases, with 14 bases separating them. CDR3 size: 15 residues. In DNA, the CDR3 is TGTGCCAGCACCAAAGAGGGGCTAAGCACAGATACGCAGTATTTT. Protein sequence: CASTKEGLSTDTQYF.

This sequence joins TRBV5-1 and TRBJ1-1; D not certain. Per the germline V gene, CDR1 is SGHRS and CDR2 is YFSETQ. The CDR3 is made up of 14 amino acids. Trimming took 0 bases from V and 8 from J, leaving 14 bases between them. DNA for the CDR3: TGCGCCAGCAGCTTGGCCACGCTTGTGGAGGAAGCTTTCTTT. Its translation: CASSLATLVEEAFF.

This sequence joins TRBV4-3 and TRBJ1-2; weak D call: TRBD1 (5 bases). Trimming left V 3 bases short and J 8 bases short, with 16 bases between. CDR3 length equals 14 residues. Germline V CDR1 and CDR2: LGHNA, YSLEER. The CDR3 DNA reads as TGCGCCAGCAGCCACTTCGACAGAGGATACGGCTACACCTTC. This encodes CASSHFDRGYGYTF.

The DNA for the CDR3 is TGCAGTGCTAGCTGGAACAGGGGTCCCTATGGCTACACCTTC. It encodes CSASWNRGPYGYTF. The chain carries TRBV20-1 and TRBJ1-2; TRBD1 matches 7 bases. J lost 4 bases, V lost 3 bases, and 8 bases had no gene match. CDR1 DFQATT and CDR2 SNEGSKA come from the germline V gene (reference sequence). The CDR3 extends over 14 amino acids.

This chain links TRBV28 with TRBJ1-4; perhaps TRBD1 as D (6 bases). CDR3 length equals 15 residues. Between the trimmed V and J ends, which lost 2 bases and 2 bases, there was a span of 9 bases. CDR1 is MDHEN, CDR2 SYDVKM, per germline. The CDR3 sequence is CASSLITGTNEKLFF. The DNA for the CDR3 is TGTGCCAGCAGTTTAATCACAGGGACTAATGAAAAACTGTTTTTT.

This clonotype was seen only a few times. The chain couples TRBV10-3 to TRBJ1-1; D may be TRBD1 (5 bases). CDR3 length: 12 amino acids. CDR1 and CDR2 from the germline V gene are ENHRY and SYGVKD. V shed 6 bases and J shed 2 bases, with 7 bases lying between them. CDR3 sequence (DNA): TGTGCCATCAGGACAGCTAACACTGAAGCTTTCTTT. It is translated as CAIRTANTEAFF.

The table lists this clonotype with a count of one. This chain uses TRBV3-1 with TRBJ1-2; D is ambiguous. Trimming took 4 bases from V and 7 from J, leaving 13 bases between them. Per the germline V gene, CDR1 is LGHDT and CDR2 is YNNKEL (reference sequence). The CDR3 consists of 13 residues. The CDR3 sequence: CASSPTNFLGYTF. CDR3 sequence (DNA): TGTGCCAGCAGCCCAACAAATTTTCTTGGCTACACCTTC.

The chain employs TRBV20-1 and TRBJ2-4; the match to TRBD2 covers 7 bases. Per germline, CDR1 DFQATT and CDR2 SNEGSKA (reference sequence). This CDR3 is built from 13 residues. The J segment lost 4 bases and the V segment lost 3 bases, leaving 3 bases of the junction unmatched. CDR3 coding DNA: TGCAGTGCTAGTGGGGGGGTAAAAAACATTCAGTACTTC. Amino acids: CSASGGVKNIQYF.

The rearrangement links TRBV27 to TRBJ2-2, with D uncertain. The V gene lost 4 bases and the J gene lost 5 bases, with 8 bases spanning the gap. CDR3 length equals 13 residues. CDR1 and CDR2 from the germline V gene are MNHEY and SMNVEV (reference sequence). The CDR3 DNA reads as TGTGCCAGCAGTTATCGGCGAACCGGGGAGCTGTTTTTT. Protein sequence: CASSYRRTGELFF.

This clonotype was detected only a few times. This chain links TRBV12-3 or TRBV12-4 with TRBJ1-5; 10 nucleotides line up with TRBD1. The CDR3 runs to 16 residues. Unmatched junction bases numbered 8, after V lost 7 bases and J lost 2 bases. As DNA, the CDR3 is TGTGCCAGCACTCCCGGGACAGGGGTGGGCAATCAGCCCCAGCATTTT. Protein sequence: CASTPGTGVGNQPQHF.

The chain carries TRBV4-3 and TRBJ1-1; 7 bases fit TRBD1. Germline CDR1 reads LGHNA; CDR2 reads YSLEER. This CDR3 comprises 15 residues. Losses at the gene ends were 3 bases for V and 1 base for J; bases not matched to a gene: 5. CDR3 loop: CASSQIGQANTEAFF. The CDR3 DNA follows: TGCGCCAGCAGCCAGATAGGACAGGCGAACACTGAAGCTTTCTTT.

This clonotype was picked up a small number of times. The rearrangement joins TRBV5-1 to TRBJ1-2; D not certain. V was shortened by 3 bases and J by 4 bases, with 10 bases between the two germline ends. Germline V gene data show CDR1 as SGHRS and CDR2 as YFSETQ. The CDR3 totals 13 residues. CDR3 amino acids: CASSSNTRYGYTF. The CDR3 coding sequence is TGCGCCAGCAGCTCGAATACCCGCTATGGCTACACCTTC.

The chain is built from TRBV4-1 and TRBJ1-1; maybe TRBD1 (6 bases). Germline V gene data show CDR1 as MGHRA and CDR2 as YSYEKL. Trimming left V 3 bases short and J 5 bases short, with 10 bases between. The CDR3 extends over 13 amino acids. The CDR3 protein is CASSHAGVTEAFF. DNA for the CDR3: TGCGCCAGCAGCCATGCAGGGGTGACTGAAGCTTTCTTT.

V usage is TRBV7-6 and J usage is TRBJ1-4; unclear D gene. Germline V gives CDR1 SGHVS, CDR2 FNYEAQ. This CDR3 has 14 amino acids. The germline V and J ends were trimmed by 0 bases and 11 bases, with 13 bases remaining between them. In DNA, the CDR3 is TGTGCCAGCAGCTTAGCGCTGCGTTCGGGGAAACTGTTTTTT. Translating gives CASSLALRSGKLFF.

This clonotype was seen more than once but under ten times. This sequence joins TRBV15 and TRBJ2-5; the match to TRBD1 covers 12 bases. V lost 6 bases and J lost 3; bases outside the gene matches: 2. Germline assignment: CDR1 LNHNV and CDR2 YYDKDF (reference sequence). CDR3 length: 14 amino acids. For the CDR3, the DNA is TGTGCCACCAGGGGACAGGGGGCTGAAGAGACCCAGTACTTC. This sequence encodes CATRGQGAEETQYF.

The rearrangement uses TRBV29-1 and TRBJ2-1; D not resolved. Looked up from germline, CDR1 is SQVTM and CDR2 is ANQGSEA. The CDR3 sequence is 13 residues long. Trimming removed 0 bases from V and 1 base from J, with 4 bases in between. In DNA, the CDR3 is TGCAGCGTTGAAGAGGTTTCCTACAATGAGCAGTTCTTC. Residues: CSVEEVSYNEQFF.

This clonotype turned up a few times. The genes are TRBV28 and TRBJ2-6; D might be TRBD2 (6 bases). The CDR3 totals 15 residues. Trimming shortened V by 5 bases and J by 1 base, and 9 bases separated the two germline ends. From germline, CDR1 is MDHEN and CDR2 SYDVKM. CDR3 DNA: TGTGCCAGCAGTGGAGGGAAATCTGGGGCCAACGTCCTGACTTTC. The encoded protein is CASSGGKSGANVLTF. The full variable domain, rest sourced from reference TRBV28 and TRBJ2-6, is DVKVTQSSRYLVKRTGEKVFLECVQDMDHENMFWYRQDPGLGLRLIYFSYDVKMKEKGDIPEGYSVSREKKERFSLILESASTNQTSMYLCASSGGKSGANVLTFGAGSRLTVL.

The chain employs TRBV5-1 and TRBJ1-4; no firm D call. CDR3 size: 16 residues. CDR1 and CDR2 (germline): SGHRS, YFSETQ. The V end lost 4 bases, the J end lost 6 bases, and 19 bases lay between the germline ends. This CDR3 is CASSLDRSRAYEKLFF. For the CDR3, the DNA is TGCGCCAGCAGCCTCGATAGGTCGCGGGCTTATGAAAAACTGTTTTTT.

The chain recombines TRBV5-1 with TRBJ1-1, with D perhaps TRBD1 (5 bases). The CDR3 consists of 13 residues. V was clipped by 4 bases and J by 4 bases, with 11 bases between them. CDR1 is SGHRS, CDR2 YFSETQ, per germline. The chain's CDR3 is CASSLGASTEAFF. In nucleotides, the CDR3 is TGCGCCAGCAGCCTAGGGGCTAGCACTGAAGCTTTCTTT.

The chain carries TRBV5-1 and TRBJ2-1, with D tentatively TRBD2 (5 bases). Per germline, CDR1 SGHRS and CDR2 YFSETQ. The CDR3 covers 12 residues. V was clipped by 5 bases and J by 6 bases, with 9 bases between them. The CDR3 bases are TGCGCCAGCAGATGGGAGTTCAATGAGCAGTTCTTC. Its translation is CASRWEFNEQFF.